The 3 T cell receptor beta chains listed next were all sequenced from one sample in a study of T cells in Graves' hyperthyroidism and ophthalmopathy. The TCR beta CDR3 regions underwent amplification using RNA transcripts as the source. HTBI primers were used for first-round RT-PCR of the TCR CDR3. TCRdb re-derived calls from the multiplex PCR reads in MiXCR, one entry per CDR3 protein. The sample consists of 450,000 to 650,000 distinct CDR3 sequences, less than 25% of them appearing once. Sequencing was performed on blood. These receptors were taken from a man between 18 and 35 years old with Graves' hyperthyroidism.

Ten or more counts support this clonotype. The chain is built from TRBV20-1 and TRBJ1-5; a possible D gene is TRBD1 (5 bases). This CDR3 comprises 12 residues. The germline V gene has CDR1 DFQATT and CDR2 SNEGSKA (reference sequence). V lost 1 base to trimming and J lost 5 bases, with 6 bases between them. This CDR3 reads CSARVGDQPQHF. CDR3 DNA sequence: TGCAGTGCTAGAGTAGGGGATCAGCCCCAGCATTTT.

This clonotype appeared a few times. The V gene is TRBV5-1, the J gene TRBJ2-3; D gene unclear. V dropped 4 bases and J dropped 2 bases, with 20 bases sitting between them. Germline V CDR1 and CDR2: SGHRS, YFSETQ. The CDR3 length is 17 residues. This CDR3 reads CASSPSSLRLDTDTQYF. CDR3 in DNA: TGCGCCAGCAGCCCTTCGTCCCTACGGCTCGACACAGATACGCAGTATTTT.

V gene TRBV6-2 or TRBV6-3 combines with J gene TRBJ1-2; D gene unclear. Germline-derived CDR1 and CDR2 are MNHEY and SVGEGT. The CDR3 runs to 15 residues. V lost 0 bases and J 3 bases, leaving 11 bases between the germline ends. The CDR3 here is CASSYSIRPYYGYTF. CDR3 bases: TGTGCCAGCAGTTACTCGATCCGTCCGTACTATGGCTACACCTTC.